This entry describes one TCR beta chain. V shed 1 base and J shed 4 bases, with 13 bases lying between them. There are 15 residues in the CDR3. From germline, CDR1 is LNHDA and CDR2 SQIVND (reference sequence). The source of the sample is a study of blood T cell repertoires in COVID-19. Data came from immunoSEQ multiplex PCR; TCRdb stores just in-frame clones and leaves some out. The sample consists of 150,000 to 200,000 clones, roughly nine tenths of them appearing once. This TCR was sampled from an elderly woman in a cohort sampled during active or convalescent COVID-19. This sequence joins TRBV19 and TRBJ1-2; possibly TRBD1 for D (6 bases). Sequences were obtained from peripheral blood. The CDR3 bases are TGTGCCAGTAGTATAGTTCCAGGGGATTTCTATGGCTACACCTTC. Translated, it gives CASSIVPGDFYGYTF. Together with reference TRBV19 and TRBJ1-2, the CDR3 gives the full variable domain: DGGITQSPKYLFRKEGQNVTLSCEQNLNHDAMYWYRQDPGQGLRLIYYSQIVNDFQKGDIAEGYSVSREKKESFPLTVTSAQKNPTAFYLCASSIVPGDFYGYTFGSGTRLTVV.